This T cell receptor (beta chain) stems from a study of OX40 agonist ivuxolimab in advanced cancers. The V gene end was trimmed by 1 base and the J gene end by 3 bases; junction bases not matched to a gene: 5. CDR1 SGHTA and CDR2 FQGTGA come from the germline V gene. The CDR3 extends over 15 amino acids. Samples of blood were obtained at baseline, on cycle 4 day 1, and on cycle 7 day 1. Some clones are missing from TCRdb's copy, which holds only in-frame ones; the method was immunoSEQ multiplex PCR. The sample shows tens of thousands of clones, around 86% of them seen only once. The chain uses TRBV7-3 and TRBJ2-7; the match to TRBD2 covers 8 bases. The input for sequencing was CD4+ or CD8+ T cells sorted from blood, taken in a trial of the OX40 agonist ivuxolimab. The sequence derives from an adult with an advanced solid tumor such as melanoma, head and neck, liver or kidney cancer. Here the CDR3 DNA reads TGTGCCAGCAGCTTAATAAGCGGGGGTCACTACGAGCAGTACTTC. Amino acids: CASSLISGGHYEQYF.